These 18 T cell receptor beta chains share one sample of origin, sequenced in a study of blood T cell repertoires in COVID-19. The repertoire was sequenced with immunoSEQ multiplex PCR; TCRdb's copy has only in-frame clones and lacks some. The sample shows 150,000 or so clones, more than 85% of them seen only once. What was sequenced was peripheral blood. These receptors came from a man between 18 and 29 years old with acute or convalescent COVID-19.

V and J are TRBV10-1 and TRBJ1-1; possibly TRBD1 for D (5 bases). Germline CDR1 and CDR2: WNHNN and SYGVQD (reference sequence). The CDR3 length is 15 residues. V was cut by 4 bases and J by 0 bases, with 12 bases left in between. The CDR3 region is CASSVDSRMNTEAFF. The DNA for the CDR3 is TGCGCCAGCAGTGTTGACAGCCGTATGAACACTGAAGCTTTCTTT.

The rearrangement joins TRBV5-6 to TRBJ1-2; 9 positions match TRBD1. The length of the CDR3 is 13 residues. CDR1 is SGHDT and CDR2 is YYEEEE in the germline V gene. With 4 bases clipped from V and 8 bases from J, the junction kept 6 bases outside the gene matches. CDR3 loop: CASSLRTGDGYTF. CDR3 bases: TGTGCCAGCAGCCTAAGGACAGGGGACGGCTACACCTTC.

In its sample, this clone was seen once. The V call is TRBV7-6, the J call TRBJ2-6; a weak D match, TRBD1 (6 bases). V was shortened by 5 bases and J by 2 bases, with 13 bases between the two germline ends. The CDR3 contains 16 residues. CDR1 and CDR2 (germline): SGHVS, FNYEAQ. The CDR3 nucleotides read TGTGCCAGCAGCCAGGTGGCAGGGGCTGGGGCCAACGTCCTGACTTTC. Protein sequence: CASSQVAGAGANVLTF. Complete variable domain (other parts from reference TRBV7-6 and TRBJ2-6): GAGVSQSPRYKVTKRGQDVALRCDPISGHVSLYWYRQALGQGPEFLTYFNYEAQQDKSGLPNDRFSAERPEGSISTLTIQRTEQRDSAMYRCASSQVAGAGANVLTFGAGSRLTVL.

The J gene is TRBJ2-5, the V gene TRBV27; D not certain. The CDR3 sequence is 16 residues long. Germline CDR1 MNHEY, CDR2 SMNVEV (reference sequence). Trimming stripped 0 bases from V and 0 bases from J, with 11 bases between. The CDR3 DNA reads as TGTGCCAGCAGTTTATCGAGGCGCGTGTACCAAGAGACCCAGTACTTC. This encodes CASSLSRRVYQETQYF.

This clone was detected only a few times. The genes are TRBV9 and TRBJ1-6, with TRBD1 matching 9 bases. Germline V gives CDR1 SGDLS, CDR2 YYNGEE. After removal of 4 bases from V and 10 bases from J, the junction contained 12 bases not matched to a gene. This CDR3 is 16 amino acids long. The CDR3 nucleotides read TGTGCCAGCAGCCTCAACCCGGGACAGGGCATCTCACCCCTCCACTTT. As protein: CASSLNPGQGISPLHF.

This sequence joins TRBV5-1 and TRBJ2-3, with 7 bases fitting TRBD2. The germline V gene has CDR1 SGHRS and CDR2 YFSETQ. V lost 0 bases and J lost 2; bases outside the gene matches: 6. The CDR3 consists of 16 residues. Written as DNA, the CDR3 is TGCGCCAGCAGCTTGGCCCAGGGAGGGAACACAGATACGCAGTATTTT. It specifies CASSLAQGGNTDTQYF.

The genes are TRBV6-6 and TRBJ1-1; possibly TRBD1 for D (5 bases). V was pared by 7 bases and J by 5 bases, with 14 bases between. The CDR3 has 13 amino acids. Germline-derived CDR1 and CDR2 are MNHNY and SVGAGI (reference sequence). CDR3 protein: CASISRVGTEAFF. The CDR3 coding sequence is TGTGCCAGCATCTCCAGGGTTGGTACTGAAGCTTTCTTT.

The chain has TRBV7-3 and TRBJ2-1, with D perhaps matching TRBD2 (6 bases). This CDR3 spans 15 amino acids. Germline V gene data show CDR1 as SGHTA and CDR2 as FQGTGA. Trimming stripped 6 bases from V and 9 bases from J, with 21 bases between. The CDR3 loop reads CASSYLYAGLGEQFF. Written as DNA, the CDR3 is TGTGCCAGCAGTTACTTATATGCGGGGCTGGGTGAGCAGTTCTTC.

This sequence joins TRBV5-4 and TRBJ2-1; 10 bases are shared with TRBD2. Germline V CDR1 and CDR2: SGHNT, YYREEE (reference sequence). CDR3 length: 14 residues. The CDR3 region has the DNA TGTGCTTGGCATAGCGGGGGGCAATACAATGAGCAGTTCTTC. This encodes CAWHSGGQYNEQFF.

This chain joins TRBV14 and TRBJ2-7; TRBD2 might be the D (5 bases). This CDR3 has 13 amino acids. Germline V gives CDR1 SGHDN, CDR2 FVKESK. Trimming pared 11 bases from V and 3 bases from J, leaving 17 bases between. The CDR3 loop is CASCRLACYEQYF. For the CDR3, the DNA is TGTGCCTCCTGCCGGCTAGCATGCTACGAGCAGTACTTC.

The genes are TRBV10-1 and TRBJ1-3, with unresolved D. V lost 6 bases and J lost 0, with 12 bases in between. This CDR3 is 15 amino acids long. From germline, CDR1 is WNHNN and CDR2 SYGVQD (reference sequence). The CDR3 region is CASSSQKSSGNTIYF. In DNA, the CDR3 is TGCGCCAGCAGCTCACAGAAGTCCTCTGGAAACACCATATATTTT.

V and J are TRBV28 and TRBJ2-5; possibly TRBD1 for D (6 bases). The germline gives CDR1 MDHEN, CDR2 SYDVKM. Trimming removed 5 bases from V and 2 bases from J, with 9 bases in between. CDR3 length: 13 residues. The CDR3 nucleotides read TGTGCCAGCAGTCAGGGACAACAAGAGACCCAGTACTTC. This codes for CASSQGQQETQYF.

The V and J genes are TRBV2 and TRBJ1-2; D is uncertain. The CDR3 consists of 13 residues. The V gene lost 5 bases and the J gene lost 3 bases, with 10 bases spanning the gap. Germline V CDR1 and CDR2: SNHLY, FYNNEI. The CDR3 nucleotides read TGTGCCAGCAGTTCCCGAGCGTACTATGGCTACACCTTC. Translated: CASSSRAYYGYTF.

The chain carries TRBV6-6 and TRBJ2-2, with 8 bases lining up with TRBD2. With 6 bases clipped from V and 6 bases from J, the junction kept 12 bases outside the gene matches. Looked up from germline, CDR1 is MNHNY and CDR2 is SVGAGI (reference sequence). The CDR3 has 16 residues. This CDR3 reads CASSPGREGPSGELFF. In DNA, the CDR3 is TGTGCCAGCAGCCCCGGGAGGGAAGGTCCTTCCGGGGAGCTGTTTTTT.

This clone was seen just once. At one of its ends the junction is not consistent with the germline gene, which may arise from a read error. DNA of the CDR3: TGTGCCAGCAGAGAAGGAACACAGACAGGGGGATCAGGTCAGCCCCAGCATTTT. Protein sequence: CASREGTQTGGSGQPQHF. The rearrangement joins TRBV2 to TRBJ1-5; 9 nucleotides line up with TRBD1. CDR3 length: 18 amino acids. Germline assignment: CDR1 SNHLY and CDR2 FYNNEI.

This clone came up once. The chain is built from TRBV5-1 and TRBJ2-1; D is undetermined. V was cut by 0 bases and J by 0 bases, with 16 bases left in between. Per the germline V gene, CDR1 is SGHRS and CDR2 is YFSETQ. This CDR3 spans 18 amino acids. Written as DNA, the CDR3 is TGCGCCAGCAGCTTGGATGGCCAACTATTAAGCTCCTACAATGAGCAGTTCTTC. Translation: CASSLDGQLLSSYNEQFF. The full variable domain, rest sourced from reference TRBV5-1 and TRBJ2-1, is KAGVTQTPRYLIKTRGQQVTLSCSPISGHRSVSWYQQTPGQGLQFLFEYFSETQRNKGNFPGRFSGRQFSNSRSEMNVSTLELGDSALYLCASSLDGQLLSSYNEQFFGPGTRLTVL.

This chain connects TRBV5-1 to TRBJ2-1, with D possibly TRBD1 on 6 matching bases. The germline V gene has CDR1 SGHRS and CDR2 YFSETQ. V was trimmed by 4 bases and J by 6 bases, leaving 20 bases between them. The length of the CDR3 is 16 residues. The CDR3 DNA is TGCGCCAGCAGCACAAAACAGGGACCGGTGGGCAATGAGCAGTTCTTC. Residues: CASSTKQGPVGNEQFF.

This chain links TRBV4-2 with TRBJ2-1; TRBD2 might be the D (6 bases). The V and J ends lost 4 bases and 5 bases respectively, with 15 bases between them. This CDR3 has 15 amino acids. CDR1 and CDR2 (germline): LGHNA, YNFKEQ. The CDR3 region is CASSRRWGDDNEQFF. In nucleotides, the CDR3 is TGTGCCAGCAGCCGAAGATGGGGGGACGACAATGAGCAGTTCTTC.